This TCR beta chain was obtained from a study of T cells after yellow fever vaccination. Trimming shortened V by 0 bases and J by 4 bases, and 10 bases separated the two germline ends. The CDR3 has 14 residues. CDR1 is SGHRS and CDR2 is YFSETQ in the germline V gene. TCRdb redid the calling of the 5' RACE reads with MiXCR, one entry per CDR3 protein. The table includes some 200,000 distinct CDR3 sequences, approximately 10% detected once. In its sample, this clonotype was seen a few times. As yet, its antigen is unknown. Study-wide points: The booster saw the reappearance of most primary-vaccination clones (about 95% CD4, 88% CD8). Relatively few clonotypes were ones that appeared in both CD4 and CD8 compartments.

The clonotype comes from a young man who received the YFV17D yellow fever vaccine. The gene calls are TRBV5-1 and TRBJ1-1; D possibly corresponds to TRBD1 (5 bases). This material consisted of CD8+ T cells sorted from PBMCs, taken 15 days after the yellow fever booster vaccination. The CDR3 region is CASSLGQGPTEAFF. The CDR3 nucleotides read TGCGCCAGCAGCTTGGGGCAGGGTCCCACTGAAGCTTTCTTT. The variable domain in full, with the rest retrieved from reference TRBV5-1 and TRBJ1-1, is KAGVTQTPRYLIKTRGQQVTLSCSPISGHRSVSWYQQTPGQGLQFLFEYFSETQRNKGNFPGRFSGRQFSNSRSEMNVSTLELGDSALYLCASSLGQGPTEAFFGQGTRLTVV.